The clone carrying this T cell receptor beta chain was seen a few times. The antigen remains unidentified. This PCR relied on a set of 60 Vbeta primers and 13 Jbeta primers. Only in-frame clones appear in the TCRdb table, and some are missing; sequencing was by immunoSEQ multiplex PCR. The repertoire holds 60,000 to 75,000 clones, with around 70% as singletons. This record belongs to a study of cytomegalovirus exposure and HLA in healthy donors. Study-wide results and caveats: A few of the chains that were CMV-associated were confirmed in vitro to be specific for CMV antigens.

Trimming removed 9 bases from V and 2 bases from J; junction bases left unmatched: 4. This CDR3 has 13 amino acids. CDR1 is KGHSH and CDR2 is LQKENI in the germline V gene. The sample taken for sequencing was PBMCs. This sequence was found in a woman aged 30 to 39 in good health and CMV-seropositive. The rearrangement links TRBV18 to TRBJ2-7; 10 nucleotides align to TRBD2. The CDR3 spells CASRTSGTYEQYF. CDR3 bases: TGTGCCAGTCGGACTAGCGGAACCTACGAGCAGTACTTC.